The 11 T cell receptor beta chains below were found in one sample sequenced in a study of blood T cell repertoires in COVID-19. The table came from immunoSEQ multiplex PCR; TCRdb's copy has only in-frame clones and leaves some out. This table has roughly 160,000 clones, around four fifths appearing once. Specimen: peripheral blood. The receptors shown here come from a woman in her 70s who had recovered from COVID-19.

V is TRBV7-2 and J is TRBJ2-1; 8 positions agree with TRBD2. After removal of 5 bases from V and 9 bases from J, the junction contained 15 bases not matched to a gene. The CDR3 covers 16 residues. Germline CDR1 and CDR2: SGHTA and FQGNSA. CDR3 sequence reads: CASSPRGAGDLGEQFF. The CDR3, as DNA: TGTGCCAGCAGCCCGAGGGGAGCGGGAGATTTGGGTGAGCAGTTCTTC.

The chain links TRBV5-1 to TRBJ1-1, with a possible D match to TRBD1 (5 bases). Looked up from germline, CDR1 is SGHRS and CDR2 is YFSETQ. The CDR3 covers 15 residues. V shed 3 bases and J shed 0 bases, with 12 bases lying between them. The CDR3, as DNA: TGCGCCAGCAGCTCACGCGGGGGTGTGAACACTGAAGCTTTCTTT. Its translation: CASSSRGGVNTEAFF.

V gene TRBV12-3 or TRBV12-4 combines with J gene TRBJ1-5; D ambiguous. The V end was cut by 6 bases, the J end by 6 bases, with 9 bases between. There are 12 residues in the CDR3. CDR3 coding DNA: TGTGCCAGCAGCTTCGGCGGTCAGCCCCAGCATTTT. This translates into CASSFGGQPQHF.

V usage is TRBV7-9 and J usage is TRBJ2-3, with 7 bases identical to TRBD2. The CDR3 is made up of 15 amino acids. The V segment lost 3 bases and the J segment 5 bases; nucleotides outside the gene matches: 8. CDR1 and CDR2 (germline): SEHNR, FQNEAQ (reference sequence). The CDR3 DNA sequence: TGTGCCAGCAGCTTTGTGGAGCGGGGAGGAGATACGCAGTATTTT. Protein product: CASSFVERGGDTQYF.

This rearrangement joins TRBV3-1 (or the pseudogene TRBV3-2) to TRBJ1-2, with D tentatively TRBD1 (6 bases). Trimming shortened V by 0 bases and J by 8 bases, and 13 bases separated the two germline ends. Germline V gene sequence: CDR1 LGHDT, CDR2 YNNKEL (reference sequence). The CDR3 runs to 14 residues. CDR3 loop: CASSQDWGGLGYTF. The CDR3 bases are TGTGCCAGCAGCCAAGATTGGGGGGGGCTAGGCTACACCTTC.

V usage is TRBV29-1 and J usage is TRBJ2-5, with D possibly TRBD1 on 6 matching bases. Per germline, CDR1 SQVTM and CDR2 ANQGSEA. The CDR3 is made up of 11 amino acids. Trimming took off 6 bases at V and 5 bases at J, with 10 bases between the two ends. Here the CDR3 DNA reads TGCAGCGTGTCTAGGGGGGAGACCCAGTACTTC. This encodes CSVSRGETQYF.

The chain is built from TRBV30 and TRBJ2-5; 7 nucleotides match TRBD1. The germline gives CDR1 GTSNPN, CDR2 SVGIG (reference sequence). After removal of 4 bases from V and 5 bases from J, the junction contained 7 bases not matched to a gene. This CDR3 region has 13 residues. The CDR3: CAWTQGVPETQYF. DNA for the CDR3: TGTGCCTGGACCCAGGGGGTCCCGGAGACCCAGTACTTC.

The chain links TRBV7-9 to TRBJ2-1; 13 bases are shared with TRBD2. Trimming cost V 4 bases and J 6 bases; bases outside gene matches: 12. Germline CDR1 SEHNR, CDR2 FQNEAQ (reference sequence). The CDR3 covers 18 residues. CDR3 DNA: TGTGCCAGCAGCTCCCTCCGGACTAGCGGGAGTATGGGCAATGAGCAGTTCTTC. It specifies CASSSLRTSGSMGNEQFF.

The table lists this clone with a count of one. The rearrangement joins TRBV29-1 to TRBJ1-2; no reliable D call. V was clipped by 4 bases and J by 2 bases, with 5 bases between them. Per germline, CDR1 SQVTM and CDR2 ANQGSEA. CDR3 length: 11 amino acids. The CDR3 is CSVGRNYGYTF. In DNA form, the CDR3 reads TGCAGCGTTGGTCGGAACTATGGCTACACCTTC.

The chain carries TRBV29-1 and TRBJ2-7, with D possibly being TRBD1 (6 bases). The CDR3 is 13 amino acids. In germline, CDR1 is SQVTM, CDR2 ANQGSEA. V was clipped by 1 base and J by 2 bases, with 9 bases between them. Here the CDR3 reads CSVEGDIPYEQYF. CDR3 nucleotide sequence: TGCAGCGTTGAAGGGGACATCCCCTACGAGCAGTACTTC.

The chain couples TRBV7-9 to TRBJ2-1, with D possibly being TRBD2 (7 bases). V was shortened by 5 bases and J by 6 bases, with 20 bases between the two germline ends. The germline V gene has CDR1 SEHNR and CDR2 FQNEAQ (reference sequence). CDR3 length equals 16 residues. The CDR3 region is CASSPLGGLGGNEQFF. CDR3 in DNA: TGTGCCAGCAGCCCCCTCGGGGGGCTTGGGGGCAATGAGCAGTTCTTC.